This TCR beta chain was obtained from a study of memory CD4+ T cells and cytomegalovirus serostatus. The sort gate was single viable CD3+CD4+CD8-CD45RO+ cells for memory CD4+ T cells. CD4+ T cells were isolated by positive magnetic selection. Study processing details: Out-of-frame sequences were removed, leaving 2 million or so distinct TCRbeta sequences. The data were produced by immunoSEQ multiplex PCR, yet TCRdb's version contains in-frame clones alone and is incomplete. That table furnishes V, J and clone size, whereas the DNA furnished D and trimming. The sample holds about 56,000 clones, about four fifths seen once. The V and J ends lost 10 bases and 3 bases respectively, with 22 bases between them. The CDR3 length is 16 residues. CDR1 is LNHDA, CDR2 SQIVND, per germline (reference sequence).

The source is an adult in good health and CMV-seronegative. The source material was memory CD4+ T cells from blood. The chain carries TRBV19 and TRBJ1-5, with a weak D call TRBD1 (6 bases). The CDR3 is CATKSAGGGSNQPQHF. CDR3 sequence (DNA): TGTGCCACCAAGTCGGCGGGAGGGGGTTCCAATCAGCCCCAGCATTTT.